These T cell receptor beta chains were read from a single sample in a study of beta chain features in type 1 diabetes. The data were produced by immunoSEQ multiplex PCR, yet TCRdb's version contains in-frame clones alone and is incomplete. The sample shows 20,000 to 30,000 clones, about 49% of them seen only once. The sequenced sample consisted of stem cell memory CD4+ T cells from blood. All receptors derive from a man aged 25 to 40 with type 1 diabetes. Both conserved end residues are part of each CDR3. The D gene is left open where the match is weak. Some rows mark clone size as missing; the rest say once, few, many or name a class of expanded clone.

CDR3 length	V gene	D gene	clone size	J gene	CDR3 protein	CDR3 DNA
15	TRBV9	TRBD1	NA	TRBJ2-2	CASSPRTGSTGELFF	TGTGCCAGCAGCCCCCGGACAGGGAGCACCGGGGAGCTGTTTTTT
17	TRBV19	TRBD1	few	TRBJ1-4	CASSIGTGGVKNEKLFF	TGTGCCAGTAGTATAGGGACAGGGGGCGTGAAGAATGAAAAACTGTTTTTT
13	TRBV7-2	TRBD1	NA	TRBJ1-1	CASSQDRGTEAFF	TGTGCCAGCAGCCAAGACAGGGGAACTGAAGCCTTCTTT
16	TRBV29-1	NA	few	TRBJ2-6	CSVVIGAYSGANVLTF	TGCAGCGTTGTGATAGGGGCCTACTCTGGGGCCAACGTCCTGACTTTC
14	TRBV6-1	NA	few	TRBJ2-5	CASSYRGGEETQYF	TGTGCCAGCAGCTACAGGGGGGGGGAAGAGACCCAGTACTTC
14	TRBV6-1	NA	NA	TRBJ1-6	CASTYGGGNSPLHF	TGTGCCAGCACATACGGCGGGGGGAATTCACCCCTCCACTTT
14	TRBV5-1	TRBD2	few	TRBJ2-7	CASSTTSGSGEQYF	TGCGCCAGCAGCACGACTAGCGGGAGCGGCGAGCAGTACTTC
14	TRBV15	NA	few	TRBJ2-3	CATSRGTSTDTQYF	TGTGCCACCAGCAGAGGGACTAGCACAGATACGCAGTATTTT
16	TRBV19	TRBD1	NA	TRBJ2-5	CASSGDRRTTQETQYF	TGTGCCAGTAGCGGGGACAGACGAACCACTCAAGAGACCCAGTACTTC
14	TRBV7-9	NA	once	TRBJ1-1	CASSSRAGADEAFF	TGTGCCAGCAGCTCCAGGGCAGGGGCGGATGAAGCTTTCTTT
15	TRBV11-3	TRBD2	NA	TRBJ2-1	CASSSNSGRASEQFF	TGTGCCAGCAGCTCCAATAGCGGGAGGGCCAGTGAGCAGTTCTTC
15	TRBV7-8	NA	NA	TRBJ2-1	CASSADSSAYNEQFF	TGTGCCAGCAGCGCGGACAGTTCTGCCTACAATGAGCAGTTCTTC
17	TRBV11-2	TRBD1	NA	TRBJ1-3	CASSLRGQLLSGNTIYF	TGTGCCAGCAGCCTCCGGGGACAGTTGCTCTCTGGAAACACCATATATTTT
15	TRBV11-2	NA	NA	TRBJ2-7	CASSLEPRGFAEQYF	TGTGCCAGCAGCTTAGAACCCAGGGGCTTCGCCGAGCAGTACTTC
14	TRBV5-1	TRBD1	NA	TRBJ2-7	CASSFTDRVYEQYF	TGCGCCAGCAGCTTCACGGACAGGGTCTACGAGCAGTACTTC
15	TRBV6-1	NA	few	TRBJ1-5	CASSEVGGSGQPQHF	TGTGCCAGCAGTGAAGTAGGGGGAAGCGGTCAGCCCCAGCATTTT
14	TRBV2	NA	NA	TRBJ2-1	CASSARSSYNEQFF	TGTGCCAGCAGTGCGCGGAGCTCCTACAATGAGCAGTTCTTC
15	TRBV19	NA	NA	TRBJ2-7	CASSIDVSSSYEQYF	TGTGCCAGTAGTATAGACGTGAGTAGCTCCTACGAGCAGTACTTC
15	TRBV9	NA	NA	TRBJ2-7	CASSVLCRGGREQYF	TGTGCCAGCAGCGTGTTATGTAGGGGGGGGAGGGAGCAGTACTTC
14	TRBV2	NA	NA	TRBJ1-6	CASGAGSYNSPLHF	TGTGCCAGCGGGGCGGGATCCTATAATTCACCCCTCCACTTT
16	TRBV6-5	TRBD2	NA	TRBJ2-7	CASSFTSGVNSYEQYF	TGTGCCAGCAGTTTCACTAGCGGGGTGAACTCCTACGAGCAGTACTTC
14	TRBV18	NA	once	TRBJ2-3	CASSPGGGTDTQYF	TGTGCCAGCTCACCGGGCGGGGGCACAGATACGCAGTATTTT
15	TRBV7-9	NA	NA	TRBJ1-3	CASSLVLSSGNTIYF	TGTGCCAGCAGCTTAGTATTGAGCTCTGGAAACACCATATATTTT
19	TRBV10-3	TRBD2	NA	TRBJ2-3	CAISEWQPGLAGGADTQYF	TGTGCCATCAGTGAATGGCAGCCGGGACTAGCGGGAGGGGCAGATACGCAGTATTTT
13	TRBV6-1	NA	few	TRBJ1-1	CASSETGKAEAFF	TGTGCCAGCAGTGAAACCGGGAAGGCTGAAGCTTTCTTT
14	TRBV7-2	NA	few	TRBJ2-7	CASSLAQGWNEQYF	TGTGCCAGCAGCTTAGCGCAGGGTTGGAACGAGCAGTACTTC
15	TRBV5-6	NA	NA	TRBJ1-1	CASSAGGARNTEAFF	TGTGCCAGCAGCGCAGGTGGGGCCAGGAACACTGAAGCTTTCTTT
14	TRBV7-9	NA	NA	TRBJ1-1	CASSSTGRGTEAFF	TGTGCCAGCAGTTCTACAGGGCGGGGGACTGAAGCTTTCTTT
14	TRBV29-1	TRBD1	NA	TRBJ1-4	CSVASGTDNEKLFF	TGCAGCGTCGCATCCGGGACAGACAATGAAAAACTGTTTTTT